These T cell receptor beta chains were read from a single sample in a study of blood T cell repertoires in COVID-19. Data came from immunoSEQ multiplex PCR; TCRdb stores just in-frame clones and leaves some out. The table includes about 23,000 clones, 88% detected once. Sequenced material: peripheral blood. The source of these receptors is a man in his 70s in a cohort sampled during active COVID-19. Both conserved end residues are part of each CDR3. D genes are given only for firm matches. Part of the rows lack a size; the others show once, few, many or a class for expanded clones.

clone_size,v_call,d_call,j_call,cdr3_aa,cdr3_nt
NA,TRBV7-9,NA,TRBJ2-6,CASSVDRRTGANVLTF,TGTGCCAGCAGCGTCGACAGGAGAACCGGGGCCAACGTCCTGACTTTC
NA,TRBV14,NA,TRBJ2-1,CASSLKRGSRTKTVYNEQFF,TGTGCCAGCAGCCTCAAAAGGGGGTCTAGAACCAAAACCGTCTACAATGAGCAGTTCTTC
NA,TRBV11-1,NA,TRBJ1-1,CASSLGRGETEAFF,TGTGCCAGCAGCTTAGGCCGGGGTGAGACTGAAGCTTTCTTT
NA,TRBV28,TRBD2,TRBJ2-7,CASSYAGGGGFEQYF,TGTGCCAGCAGTTATGCGGGAGGCGGTGGTTTCGAGCAGTACTTC
NA,TRBV28,NA,TRBJ1-5,CASSSIRPGPQHF,TGTGCCAGCAGTAGTATCCGACCGGGGCCCCAGCATTTT
NA,TRBV18,TRBD1,TRBJ1-4,CASSPTGAINEKLFF,TGTGCCAGCTCACCTACAGGGGCGATAAATGAAAAACTGTTTTTT
once,TRBV7-2,NA,TRBJ1-1,CASSSTGSTEAFF,TGTGCCAGCAGCTCCACAGGGAGTACTGAAGCTTTCTTT
few,TRBV28,NA,TRBJ2-5,CASSFGSGETQYF,TGTGCCAGCAGTTTTGGGAGTGGGGAGACCCAGTACTTC
NA,TRBV15,NA,TRBJ1-5,CATSRGVGAEAEPQHF,TGTGCCACCAGCAGGGGCGTTGGGGCCGAGGCAGAGCCCCAGCATTTT
NA,TRBV27,TRBD1,TRBJ2-7,CASTPSGTGVIYEQYF,TGTGCCAGCACCCCCTCCGGGACAGGGGTTATCTACGAGCAGTACTTC
NA,TRBV4-1,TRBD1,TRBJ1-4,CASSQDNWTGKNEKLFF,TGCGCCAGCAGCCAAGATAATTGGACAGGGAAAAATGAAAAACTGTTTTTT
NA,TRBV28,TRBD2,TRBJ2-1,CASRRSGTSGRAPYNEQFF,TGTGCCAGCAGGAGATCCGGGACTAGCGGGAGGGCCCCCTACAATGAGCAGTTCTTC
NA,TRBV28,TRBD1,TRBJ2-1,CASGTAYNEQFF,TGTGCCAGCGGGACAGCCTACAATGAGCAGTTCTTC
NA,TRBV24-1,NA,TRBJ2-3,CATSDSTRRTDTQYF,TGTGCCACCAGTGATTCAACTAGACGCACAGATACGCAGTATTTT
NA,TRBV5-4,TRBD2,TRBJ2-1,CASRPPGTSGRAEQFF,TGTGCCAGCAGGCCTCCCGGGACTAGCGGGAGGGCGGAGCAGTTCTTC